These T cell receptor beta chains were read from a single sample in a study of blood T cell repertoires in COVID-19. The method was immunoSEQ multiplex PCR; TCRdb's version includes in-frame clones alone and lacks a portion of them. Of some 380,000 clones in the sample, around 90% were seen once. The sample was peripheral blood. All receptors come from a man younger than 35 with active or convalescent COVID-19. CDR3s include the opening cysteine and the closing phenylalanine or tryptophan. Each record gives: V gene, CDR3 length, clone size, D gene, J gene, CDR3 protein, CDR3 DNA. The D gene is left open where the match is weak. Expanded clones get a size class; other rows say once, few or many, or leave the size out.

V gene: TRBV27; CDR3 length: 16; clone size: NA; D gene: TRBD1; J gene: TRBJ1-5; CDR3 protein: CASTQVGTGGMGPQHF; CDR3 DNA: TGTGCCAGCACACAAGTGGGGACAGGCGGCATGGGGCCCCAGCATTTT
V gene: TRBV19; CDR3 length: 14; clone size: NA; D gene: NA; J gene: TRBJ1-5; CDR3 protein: CASMSSKSNQPQHF; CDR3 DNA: TGTGCCAGTATGAGTTCGAAAAGCAATCAGCCCCAGCATTTT
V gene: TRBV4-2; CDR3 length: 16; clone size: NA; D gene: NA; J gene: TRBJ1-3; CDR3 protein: CASSQADSNSGNTIYF; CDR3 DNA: TGTGCCAGCAGCCAAGCGGACAGTAACTCTGGAAACACCATATATTTT
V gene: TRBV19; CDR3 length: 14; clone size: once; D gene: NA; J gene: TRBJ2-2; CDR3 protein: CASRRDKNTGELFF; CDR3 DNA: TGTGCCAGTAGGAGGGACAAGAACACCGGGGAGCTGTTTTTT
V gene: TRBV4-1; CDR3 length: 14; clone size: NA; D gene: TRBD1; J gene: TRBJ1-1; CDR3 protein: CASSQGQLNTEAFF; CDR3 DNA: TGCGCCAGCAGCCAGGGACAGCTTAACACTGAAGCTTTCTTT
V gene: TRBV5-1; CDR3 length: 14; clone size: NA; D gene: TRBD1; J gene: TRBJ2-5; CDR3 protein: CASSVYRGQETQYF; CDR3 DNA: TGCGCCAGCAGCGTGTACAGGGGACAAGAGACCCAGTACTTC
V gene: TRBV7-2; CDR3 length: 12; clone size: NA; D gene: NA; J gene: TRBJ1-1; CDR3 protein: CASSFIGSEAFF; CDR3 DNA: TGTGCCAGCAGCTTCATCGGGTCTGAAGCTTTCTTT
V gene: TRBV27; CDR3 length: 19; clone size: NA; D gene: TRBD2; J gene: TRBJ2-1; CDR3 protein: CASSPKRGGKVGSYNEQFF; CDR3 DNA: TGTGCCAGCAGTCCCAAGCGGGGTGGTAAAGTAGGCTCCTACAATGAGCAGTTCTTC
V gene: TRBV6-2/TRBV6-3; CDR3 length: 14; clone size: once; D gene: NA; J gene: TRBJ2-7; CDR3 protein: CASSARGLPSEQYF; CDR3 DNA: TGTGCCAGCAGTGCCCGTGGGCTGCCCAGCGAGCAGTACTTC
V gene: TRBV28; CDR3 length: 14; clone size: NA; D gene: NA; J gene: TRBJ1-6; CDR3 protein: CASLRQLGYSPLHF; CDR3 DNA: TGTGCCAGCCTTCGACAGCTTGGTTATTCACCCCTCCACTTT
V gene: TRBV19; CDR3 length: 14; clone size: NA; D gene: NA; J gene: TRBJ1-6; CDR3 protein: CASSYQGSNSPLHF; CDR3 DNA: TGTGCCAGTAGTTATCAGGGGTCGAATTCACCCCTCCACTTT
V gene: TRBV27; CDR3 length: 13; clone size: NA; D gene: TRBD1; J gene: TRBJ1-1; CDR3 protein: CASRTGRGTEAFF; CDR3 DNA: TGTGCCAGTAGGACAGGGCGGGGCACTGAAGCTTTCTTT
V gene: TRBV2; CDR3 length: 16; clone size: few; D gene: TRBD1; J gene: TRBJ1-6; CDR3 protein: CASSGGAGTGNSPLHF; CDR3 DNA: TGTGCCAGCAGCGGAGGTGCCGGGACAGGAAATTCACCCCTCCACTTT
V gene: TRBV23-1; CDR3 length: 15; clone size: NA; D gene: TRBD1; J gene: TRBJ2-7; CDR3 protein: CASSQKTGCDYEQYF; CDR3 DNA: TGCGCCAGCAGTCAGAAGACAGGGTGCGACTACGAGCAGTACTTC
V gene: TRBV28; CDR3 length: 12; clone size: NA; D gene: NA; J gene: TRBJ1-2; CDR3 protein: CASSYSSYGYTF; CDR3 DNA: TGTGCCAGCAGCTACTCGAGTTATGGCTACACCTTC
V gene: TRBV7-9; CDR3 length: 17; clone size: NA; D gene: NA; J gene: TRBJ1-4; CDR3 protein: CASSTDDGWGANEKLFF; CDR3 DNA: TGTGCCAGCAGCACGGACGACGGTTGGGGGGCTAATGAAAAACTGTTTTTT
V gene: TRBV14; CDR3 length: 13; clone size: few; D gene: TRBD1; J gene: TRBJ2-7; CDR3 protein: CASRDRGHYEQYF; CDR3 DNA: TGTGCCAGCCGGGACAGGGGCCACTACGAGCAGTACTTC
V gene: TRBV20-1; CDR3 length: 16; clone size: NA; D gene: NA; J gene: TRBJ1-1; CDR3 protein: CSASRENRLRYTEAFF; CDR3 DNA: TGCAGTGCTAGTAGGGAAAACAGGCTCCGCTACACTGAAGCTTTCTTT
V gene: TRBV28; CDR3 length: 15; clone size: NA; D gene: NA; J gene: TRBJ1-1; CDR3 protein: CASSAHRSGSAEAFF; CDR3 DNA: TGTGCCAGCAGCGCTCACAGGAGTGGATCGGCTGAAGCTTTCTTT
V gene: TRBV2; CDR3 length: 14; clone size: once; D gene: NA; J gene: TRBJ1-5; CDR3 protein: CASRDDSNVQPQHF; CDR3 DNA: TGTGCCAGCAGGGACGACAGCAACGTCCAGCCCCAGCATTTT
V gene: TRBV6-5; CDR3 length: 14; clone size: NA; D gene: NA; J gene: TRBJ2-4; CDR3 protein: CASLEGIAKNIQYF; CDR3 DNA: TGTGCCAGTTTAGAGGGAATTGCCAAAAACATTCAGTACTTC
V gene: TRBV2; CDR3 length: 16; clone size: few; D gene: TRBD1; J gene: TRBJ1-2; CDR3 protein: CASSAHTRQGAYGYTF; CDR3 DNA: TGTGCCAGCAGCGCACACACCCGACAGGGGGCTTATGGCTACACCTTC
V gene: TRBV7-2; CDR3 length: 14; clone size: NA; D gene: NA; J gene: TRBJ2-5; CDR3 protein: CASSLDSSKATQYF; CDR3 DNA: TGTGCCAGCAGCTTAGATTCTAGTAAGGCGACCCAGTACTTC